This TCR beta chain was sequenced in a study of T cell responses to AZD1222 COVID-19 vaccine. Study observations and caveats: Among spike-specific TCRs, nearly half reportedly target unmutated variant regions.

TCRdb's copy holds only in-frame clones and misses some; the assay was immunoSEQ multiplex PCR. This repertoire shows 77,000 or so clones, about nine tenths found once; its top ten account for 18%. Worth noting for this clone: Its antigen is not identified.

Germline lookup yields CDR1 SGDLS and CDR2 YYNGEE. V shed 4 bases and J shed 5 bases, with 16 bases lying between them. The CDR3 contains 15 residues. The sequence came from an adult who received the AZD1222 COVID-19 vaccine. V gene TRBV9 combines with J gene TRBJ1-5; D is perhaps TRBD1 (5 bases). The specimen comprised peripheral blood, sampled 28 days after the second AZD1222 dose. The CDR3 loop is CASSPFGGIYQPQHF. In nucleotides, the CDR3 is TGTGCCAGCAGCCCTTTTGGGGGGATCTATCAGCCCCAGCATTTT.